A single sample gave rise to the 32 T cell receptor beta chains below, sequenced in a study of CD8+ T cells in alopecia areata. Treatment noted: oral pan-JAK inhibitor, 5-10 mg twice daily. Following RNA extraction, reverse transcription yielded cDNA that acted as the sequencing template. Only in-frame clones appear in the TCRdb table, and some are missing; sequencing was by immunoSEQ multiplex PCR. The repertoire holds about 250,000 clones, with 60% as singletons. The input for sequencing was CD4+ T cells sorted from blood, taken at approximately week 52, from a patient treated with tofacitinib. These TCRs come from a human donor with alopecia areata.

V and J are TRBV2 and TRBJ1-2; D gene uncertain. V gave up 5 bases and J gave up 8 bases, with 6 bases separating them. This CDR3 has 10 residues. Germline CDR1 and CDR2: SNHLY and FYNNEI. The CDR3 bases are TGTGCCAGCAGTCGAGGCGGCTACACCTTC. Its protein product is CASSRGGYTF.

Points on this clone: Other nucleotide sequences from this sample produce the same CDR3. V is TRBV29-1 and J is TRBJ1-2; TRBD1 might be the D (5 bases). This CDR3 is 11 amino acids long. CDR1 and CDR2 from the germline V gene are SQVTM and ANQGSEA. Trimming pared 7 bases from V and 4 bases from J, leaving 10 bases between. The CDR3 loop reads CSAQGGYGYTF. In DNA form, the CDR3 reads TGCAGCGCCCAGGGTGGCTATGGCTACACCTTC.

This clone showed up just a few times. The chain carries TRBV29-1 and TRBJ2-1; 10 positions agree with TRBD1. After removal of 8 bases from V and 3 bases from J, the junction contained 10 bases not matched to a gene. Germline values: CDR1 SQVTM, CDR2 ANQGSEA. CDR3 size: 15 residues. In DNA form, the CDR3 reads TGCAGCATCCCCTCTGGACAGGGGGTCTACAATGAGCAGTTCTTC. It translates to CSIPSGQGVYNEQFF.

The V gene is TRBV15, the J gene TRBJ1-4; 7 nucleotides align to TRBD1. Germline V CDR1 and CDR2: LNHNV, YYDKDF (reference sequence). V was clipped by 4 bases and J by 13 bases; unmatched bases: 12. The CDR3 runs to 14 residues. CDR3 residues: CATSIGTAPGILFF. Here the CDR3 DNA reads TGTGCCACCAGCATTGGGACAGCCCCGGGTATACTGTTTTTT.

The chain carries TRBV7-3 and TRBJ2-7; no definite D call. The length of the CDR3 is 13 residues. V dropped 2 bases and J dropped 3 bases, with 8 bases sitting between them. Germline loops: CDR1 SGHTA, CDR2 FQGTGA. CDR3 nucleotide sequence: TGTGCCAGCAGCTTAGGACCGAGCTACGAGCAGTACTTC. Amino acid sequence: CASSLGPSYEQYF.

This chain connects TRBV10-3 to TRBJ2-3; TRBD1 matches 8 bases. In germline, CDR1 is ENHRY, CDR2 SYGVKD. CDR3 length: 15 amino acids. V shed 10 bases and J 0 bases; nucleotides not matched to a gene: 9. CDR3 amino acids: CATRTGITSTDTQYF. CDR3 DNA: TGTGCCACCCGGACAGGGATAACTAGCACAGATACGCAGTATTTT.

This sequence joins TRBV27 and TRBJ1-1; D unresolved. V was trimmed by 5 bases and J by 4 bases, leaving 11 bases between them. The CDR3 is 13 residues long. Germline CDR1 reads MNHEY; CDR2 reads SMNVEV (reference sequence). The chain's CDR3 is CASSRLDGTEAFF. The CDR3 DNA reads as TGTGCCAGCAGTAGATTAGACGGCACTGAAGCTTTCTTT.

V and J are TRBV6-5 and TRBJ1-6, with 7 positions matching TRBD1. J lost 6 bases, V lost 6 bases, and 8 bases had no gene match. This CDR3 spans 15 amino acids. The germline CDR1 and CDR2 sequences are MNHEY and SVGAGI. The CDR3 DNA reads as TGTGCCAGCAGCCAGAACAGGGGCCCTAATTCACCCCTCCACTTT. Protein: CASSQNRGPNSPLHF.

A single count supports this clone. V usage is TRBV5-6 and J usage is TRBJ2-7, with D hard to call. Trimming pared 0 bases from V and 0 bases from J, leaving 10 bases between. Germline V gives CDR1 SGHDT, CDR2 YYEEEE. The CDR3 is made up of 15 amino acids. In DNA form, the CDR3 reads TGTGCCAGCAGCTTGGTTTTGAGCGACTCCTACGAGCAGTACTTC. Its protein is CASSLVLSDSYEQYF. Supplemented by reference TRBV5-6 and TRBJ2-7, the full variable domain reads DAGVTQSPTHLIKTRGQQVTLRCSPKSGHDTVSWYQQALGQGPQFIFQYYEEEERQRGNFPDRFSGHQFPNYSSELNVNALLLGDSALYLCASSLVLSDSYEQYFGPGTRLTVT.

J is TRBJ1-4 and V is TRBV5-1, with D hard to call. CDR3 length equals 13 residues. The V gene's germline CDR1 is SGHRS and CDR2 YFSETQ. V was clipped by 0 bases and J by 7 bases, with 7 bases between them. The chain's CDR3 is CASSLGLGEKLFF. In DNA form, the CDR3 reads TGCGCCAGCAGCTTGGGGCTCGGTGAAAAACTGTTTTTT.

This clone was counted between two and nine times. The J gene is TRBJ1-3, the V gene TRBV29-1; D is unresolved. The CDR3 covers 15 residues. V was pared by 0 bases and J by 1 base, with 10 bases between. Germline CDR1 is SQVTM and CDR2 is ANQGSEA. The CDR3 DNA is TGCAGCGTTGAAGATCGATTCAGGTCTGGAAACACCATATATTTT. It codes for CSVEDRFRSGNTIYF. Combining the CDR3 with reference TRBV29-1 and TRBJ1-3 gives the whole variable domain SAVISQKPSRDICQRGTSLTIQCQVDSQVTMMFWYRQQPGQSLTLIATANQGSEATYESGFVIDKFPISRPNLTFSTLTVSNMSPEDSSIYLCSVEDRFRSGNTIYFGEGSWLTVV.

The V call is TRBV6-5, the J call TRBJ1-2; D may be TRBD1 (6 bases). The V end lost 2 bases, the J end lost 2 bases, and 6 bases lay between the germline ends. This CDR3 spans 13 amino acids. Per germline, CDR1 MNHEY and CDR2 SVGAGI. Here the CDR3 DNA reads TGTGCCAGCAGTTACGGACAGAACTATGGCTACACCTTC. Translation gives CASSYGQNYGYTF.

With respect to this clone: Other DNA sequences in this specimen translate into the identical CDR3. The genes are TRBV9 and TRBJ2-1, with D maybe TRBD2 (5 bases). Germline loops: CDR1 SGDLS, CDR2 YYNGEE. Trimming removed 0 bases at V and 5 bases at J, with 6 bases between. The CDR3 length is 13 residues. For the CDR3, the DNA is TGTGCCAGCAGCGTAGCCGGGAACAATGAGCAGTTCTTC. This encodes CASSVAGNNEQFF. The full variable domain, completed using reference TRBV9 and TRBJ2-1, is DSGVTQTPKHLITATGQRVTLRCSPRSGDLSVYWYQQSLDQGLQFLIQYYNGEERAKGNILERFSAQQFPDLHSELNLSSLELGDSALYFCASSVAGNNEQFFGPGTRLTVL.

The V and J genes are TRBV7-9 and TRBJ2-5; 7 positions match TRBD2. The CDR3 covers 13 residues. Germline lookup yields CDR1 SEHNR and CDR2 FQNEAQ (reference sequence). Losses at the gene ends were 5 bases for V and 5 bases for J; bases not matched to a gene: 5. The CDR3 sequence is CASSPAGGETQYF. In DNA, the CDR3 is TGTGCCAGCAGCCCGGCCGGGGGGGAGACCCAGTACTTC.

The V gene is TRBV19, the J gene TRBJ1-6, with 9 bases fitting TRBD1. Trimming cost V 3 bases and J 10 bases; bases outside gene matches: 7. CDR1 LNHDA and CDR2 SQIVND come from the germline V gene (reference sequence). The length of the CDR3 is 15 residues. DNA for the CDR3: TGTGCCAGTAGTATCAGACAGGGGGATCGATCACCCCTCCACTTT. Protein: CASSIRQGDRSPLHF.

For the CDR3, the DNA is TGTGCCAGCAGCCCACAGCACTACAGGACGAACACTGAAGCTTTCTTT. Its translation: CASSPQHYRTNTEAFF. V and J are TRBV9 and TRBJ1-1, with a weak D call TRBD1 (5 bases). The CDR3 is 16 amino acids. With 4 bases removed from V and 1 base from J, the gap between germline ends came to 17 bases. The germline gives CDR1 SGDLS, CDR2 YYNGEE.

This clone was seen a few times. The sample carries other DNA sequences with the same CDR3. The rearrangement joins TRBV9 to TRBJ2-1, with D perhaps given as TRBD1 or TRBD2 (6 bases each). The CDR3 has 15 residues. The V gene's germline CDR1 is SGDLS and CDR2 YYNGEE. Between the trimmed V and J ends, which lost 3 bases and 0 bases, there was a span of 10 bases. The CDR3 sequence is CASSAGGSSYNEQFF. CDR3 nucleotides: TGTGCCAGCAGCGCCGGGGGCAGCTCCTACAATGAGCAGTTCTTC.

This clone appeared a few times. The chain carries TRBV7-8 and TRBJ2-7; D is possibly TRBD1 or TRBD2 (5 bases each). V was pared by 7 bases and J by 2 bases, with 18 bases between. CDR1 and CDR2 from the germline V gene are SGHVS and FQNEAQ. The CDR3 runs to 15 residues. CDR3 region: CASTNRRDRPYEQYF. CDR3 bases: TGTGCCAGCACCAACCGCCGGGACCGACCCTACGAGCAGTACTTC.

This clone has only a few counts. This chain joins TRBV20-1 and TRBJ1-1, with TRBD1 as a possible D gene (5 bases). The V gene's germline CDR1 is DFQATT and CDR2 SNEGSKA (reference sequence). CDR3 length: 9 residues. The CDR3 nucleotides are TGCAGGGGGGGCACTGAAGCTTTCTTT. Its translation is CRGGTEAFF.

This chain connects TRBV18 to TRBJ2-3, with 8 bases aligning to TRBD2. In germline, CDR1 is KGHSH, CDR2 LQKENI. The CDR3 spans 14 residues. Unmatched junction bases numbered 5, after V lost 3 bases and J lost 6 bases. The CDR3 region is CASSPERGSDTQYF. For the CDR3, the DNA is TGTGCCAGCTCACCCGAGCGGGGGAGCGATACGCAGTATTTT.

The chain recombines TRBV15 with TRBJ2-5; D assignment may be TRBD1 or TRBD2 (5 bases each). Germline V gives CDR1 LNHNV, CDR2 YYDKDF (reference sequence). V gave up 2 bases and J gave up 5 bases, with 12 bases separating them. The CDR3 spans 14 residues. The CDR3 loop is CATSRPWDGETQYF. CDR3 DNA: TGTGCCACCAGCAGACCCTGGGACGGGGAGACCCAGTACTTC.

This chain links TRBV6-1 with TRBJ2-1; D not certain. The germline V gene has CDR1 MNHNS and CDR2 SASEGT. The CDR3 runs 14 residues. V shed 5 bases and J shed 6 bases, with 14 bases lying between them. The CDR3 here is CASSWGSKGNEQFF. The CDR3 DNA is TGTGCCAGCAGTTGGGGTAGCAAAGGCAATGAGCAGTTCTTC.

The gene calls are TRBV25-1 and TRBJ1-3; D is ambiguous. V was clipped by 6 bases and J by 0 bases, with 9 bases between them. CDR1 MGHDK and CDR2 SYGVNS come from the germline V gene. This CDR3 region has 14 residues. The CDR3 DNA sequence: TGTGCCAGCAGCAACATCCACTCTGGAAACACCATATATTTT. The encoded protein is CASSNIHSGNTIYF.

This clone was seen just once. The J gene is TRBJ2-3, the V gene TRBV15, with D perhaps matching TRBD2 (5 bases). With 5 bases removed from V and 1 base from J, the gap between germline ends came to 16 bases. Germline V gene lookup returns CDR1 LNHNV and CDR2 YYDKDF (reference sequence). There are 16 residues in the CDR3. CDR3 protein: CATSADSDLRTDTQYF. Here the CDR3 DNA reads TGTGCCACCAGCGCCGATAGCGATTTGCGCACAGATACGCAGTATTTT.

This clone has only one observation. This rearrangement joins TRBV30 to TRBJ2-7, with TRBD2 identical over 7 bases. This CDR3 has 12 residues. Germline assignment: CDR1 GTSNPN and CDR2 SVGIG (reference sequence). V shed 4 bases, J shed 7 bases, and the junction held 7 bases outside the gene matches. CDR3 nucleotide sequence: TGTGCCTGGACCGACGGGGGGAGTGAGCAGTACTTC. This codes for CAWTDGGSEQYF. Full variable domain (missing parts from reference TRBV30 and TRBJ2-7): SQTIHQWPATLVQPVGSPLSLECTVEGTSNPNLYWYRQAAGRGLQLLFYSVGIGQISSEVPQNLSASRPQDRQFILSSKKLLLSDSGFYLCAWTDGGSEQYFGPGTRLTVT.

J is TRBJ2-5 and V is TRBV29-1; TRBD1 matches at 10 bases. V dropped 5 bases and J dropped 4; count of bases not matched to a gene: 7. Germline assignment: CDR1 SQVTM and CDR2 ANQGSEA. The CDR3 contains 14 residues. This CDR3 reads CSVPGQGTPETQYF. CDR3 in DNA: TGCAGCGTTCCGGGACAGGGGACCCCAGAGACCCAGTACTTC.

This clone was counted only a few times. The CDR3 is CSVGTPSTDTQYF. The CDR3 nucleotides read TGCAGCGTTGGCACTCCTAGCACAGATACGCAGTATTTT. This chain joins TRBV29-1 and TRBJ2-3, with D unclear. CDR3 length: 13 residues. V lost 4 bases and J lost 0, with 8 bases in between. Germline V gives CDR1 SQVTM, CDR2 ANQGSEA.

CDR3 sequence reads: CSVGGLAGAHTDTQYF. CDR3 DNA sequence: TGCAGCGTTGGGGGGCTAGCGGGGGCCCACACAGATACGCAGTATTTT. This chain uses TRBV29-1 with TRBJ2-3, with 10 nucleotides matching TRBD2. The junction had 9 bases not matched to a gene; V was cut back by 4 bases and J by 2 bases. CDR1 is SQVTM, CDR2 ANQGSEA, per germline. The CDR3 extends over 16 amino acids.

The V call is TRBV4-3, the J call TRBJ2-5; D is undetermined. The CDR3 contains 14 residues. The germline gives CDR1 LGHNA, CDR2 YSLEER. V was clipped by 0 bases and J by 7 bases, with 12 bases between them. The CDR3 loop reads CASSQDPSARTQYF. CDR3 DNA sequence: TGCGCCAGCAGCCAAGACCCCAGCGCCCGGACCCAGTACTTC.

V gene TRBV6-5 combines with J gene TRBJ1-2; the D is unclear. The CDR3 spans 13 residues. The germline CDR1 and CDR2 sequences are MNHEY and SVGAGI. Trimming removed 6 bases from V and 2 bases from J, with 10 bases in between. CDR3 protein: CASRSLGNYGYTF. The CDR3 DNA sequence: TGTGCCAGCAGATCCCTCGGAAACTATGGCTACACCTTC.

The chain joins TRBV21-1 to TRBJ1-1. TRBV21-1 is a recognized pseudogene. The CDR3 has 14 amino acids. The CDR3 loop is CASSKEAMNTEAFF. DNA of the CDR3: TGTGCCAGCAGCAAAGAGGCCATGAACACTGAAGCTTTCTTT.

Ten or more counts support this clone. The rearrangement links TRBV19 to TRBJ1-5, with TRBD1 matching over 7 bases. The V and J ends lost 6 bases and 3 bases, in that order; junction bases with no gene match: 5. The CDR3 is made up of 14 amino acids. From germline, CDR1 is LNHDA and CDR2 SQIVND (reference sequence). The CDR3 coding sequence is TGTGCCAGTAGCATCAGGGGGTACAATCAGCCCCAGCATTTT. The encoded protein is CASSIRGYNQPQHF.